Below, one TCR beta chain is given with its context. Its antigen remains unknown. MiXCR was run by TCRdb on the 5' RACE reads, yielding one entry per CDR3 protein. The repertoire consists of 350,000 to 450,000 distinct CDR3 sequences, with over 15% occurring once and the leading ten covering 15% to 20%. The V end lost 11 bases, the J end lost 1 base, and 19 bases lay between the germline ends. Germline V gene sequence: CDR1 KGHDR, CDR2 SFDVKD. This CDR3 spans 15 amino acids. The data originate from a study of T cells after yellow fever vaccination. Whole-study findings and limits: The CD4 and CD8 compartments had a small share of their clonotypes in common. The secondary T-cell response peaked on day 5, not day 15, but was weaker. Re-detected after boosting: most primary clones, 96% of CD4 and less than 90% of CD8.

The chain is built from TRBV24-1 and TRBJ1-1; D is uncertain. The input for sequencing was PBMCs, taken before the yellow fever booster vaccination. The clonotype was recovered from a man in his late teens or twenties who received the YFV17D yellow fever vaccine. CDR3 coding DNA: TGTGCCATAATGCCGGGTCGAGAGAGGAACACTGAAGCTTTCTTT. As protein: CAIMPGRERNTEAFF.